These T cell receptor beta chains were read from a single sample in a study of T-cell memory formation after mild COVID-19. TCRdb reprocessed the 5' RACE reads with MiXCR, giving one entry per CDR3 protein. The sample consists of around 410,000 distinct CDR3 sequences, more than 20% of them appearing once. Specimen: PBMCs or a T cell subset sorted from them (not recorded which). These receptor sequences come from an adult woman who had mild COVID-19 (a few samples of this study predate the infection). Cell type and time point are not known. Each CDR3 is given with its conserved first and last residue. D genes are given only for firm matches. Clone size, where shown, is once, few, many, or a class for clones that have expanded.

j_gene	abundance	v_gene	d_gene	CDR3nt	CDR3aa
TRBJ1-1	NA	TRBV7-3	NA	TGTGCCAGCAGCTTAAGATTTACGGGTGAAAACACTGAAGCTTTCTTT	CASSLRFTGENTEAFF
TRBJ2-1	few	TRBV4-1	NA	TGCGCCAGCAGCCAAGTCGGGTCTGCAGGGAAGCAGTTCTTC	CASSQVGSAGKQFF
TRBJ1-1	NA	TRBV27	NA	TGTGCCAGCAGTCCAACGGGGATCGGCACTGAAGCTTTCTTT	CASSPTGIGTEAFF
TRBJ1-1	few	TRBV20-1	NA	TGCAGTGCCCGCTGGGGTTTAATGAACACTGAAGCTTTCTTT	CSARWGLMNTEAFF
TRBJ2-1	few	TRBV7-9	TRBD2	TGTGCCACCACATTTTCCAGACTAGCTTTCGATGAGCAGTTCTTC	CATTFSRLAFDEQFF
TRBJ1-1	NA	TRBV7-9	NA	TGTGCCAGCAGCAAGACCCCTAACACTGAAGCTTTCTTT	CASSKTPNTEAFF
TRBJ2-5	NA	TRBV4-2	NA	TGTGCCAGCAGCCAGAGCGAGGGGGGATACGAGACCCAGTACTTC	CASSQSEGGYETQYF
TRBJ1-2	NA	TRBV6-5	TRBD1	TGTGCCAGCAGTTACACCAGGGGGAAGGGGGATGGCTACACCTTC	CASSYTRGKGDGYTF
TRBJ1-5	few	TRBV9	TRBD1	TGTGCCAGCAGCGCCGGACAGGCTGGGCAGCCCCAGCATTTT	CASSAGQAGQPQHF
TRBJ1-2	NA	TRBV5-4	NA	TGTGCCAGCAGCCTGGGGACGCCTTTGGGGGGCTACACCTTC	CASSLGTPLGGYTF